This T cell receptor (beta chain) was identified during a study of blood T cell repertoires in COVID-19. Sequencing was performed with immunoSEQ multiplex PCR; in TCRdb, only in-frame clones are kept and a portion is missing. This sample has a few hundred thousand clones; around 90% occur once, and the top ten carry around 1.2%. V was pared by 4 bases and J by 11 bases, with 14 bases between. The CDR3 is 12 amino acids. Germline loops: CDR1 LNHDA, CDR2 SQIVND (reference sequence). The source of this sequence is a middle-aged man with acute or convalescent COVID-19. This sequence joins TRBV19 and TRBJ1-1; the D is unclear. Sequenced sample: peripheral blood. The CDR3 DNA reads as TGTGCCAGTAGTACCCTACCCGAGGAGGCTTTCTTT. Translating gives CASSTLPEEAFF.